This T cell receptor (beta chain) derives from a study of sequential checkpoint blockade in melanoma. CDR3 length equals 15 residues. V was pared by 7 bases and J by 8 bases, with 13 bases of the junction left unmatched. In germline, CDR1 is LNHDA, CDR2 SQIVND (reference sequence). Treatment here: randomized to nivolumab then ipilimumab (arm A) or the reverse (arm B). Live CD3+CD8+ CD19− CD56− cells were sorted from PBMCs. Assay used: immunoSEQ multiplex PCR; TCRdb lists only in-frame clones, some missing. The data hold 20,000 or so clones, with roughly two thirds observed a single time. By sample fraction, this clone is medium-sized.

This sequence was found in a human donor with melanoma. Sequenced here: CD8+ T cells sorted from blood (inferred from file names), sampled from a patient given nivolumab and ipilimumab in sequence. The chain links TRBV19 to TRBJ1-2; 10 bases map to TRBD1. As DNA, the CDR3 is TGTGCCAGTACCATCGACAGGGGGCGGTTGAACGGCTACACCTTC. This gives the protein CASTIDRGRLNGYTF.